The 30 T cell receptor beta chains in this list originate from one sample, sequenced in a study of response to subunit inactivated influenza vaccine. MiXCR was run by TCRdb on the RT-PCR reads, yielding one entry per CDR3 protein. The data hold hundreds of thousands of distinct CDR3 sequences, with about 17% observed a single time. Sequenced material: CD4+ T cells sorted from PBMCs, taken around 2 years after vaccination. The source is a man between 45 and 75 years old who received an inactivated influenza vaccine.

DNA for the CDR3: TGTGCCAGCACCTCGACAGGGGAAGCTGGGGCCAACGTCCTGACTTTC. Amino acid sequence: CASTSTGEAGANVLTF. The V gene is TRBV28, the J gene TRBJ2-6; 8 bases line up with TRBD1. This CDR3 region has 16 residues. Germline trimming cut 7 bases from V and 2 bases from J; bases unmatched to any gene: 7. Germline V gene sequence: CDR1 MDHEN, CDR2 SYDVKM.

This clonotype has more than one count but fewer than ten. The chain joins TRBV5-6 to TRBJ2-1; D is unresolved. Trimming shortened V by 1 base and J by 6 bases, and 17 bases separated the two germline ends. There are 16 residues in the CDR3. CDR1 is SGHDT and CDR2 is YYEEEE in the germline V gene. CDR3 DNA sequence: TGTGCCAGCAGCTTGTCTCTAGGCGGTACTCGCAATGAGCAGTTCTTC. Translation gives CASSLSLGGTRNEQFF.

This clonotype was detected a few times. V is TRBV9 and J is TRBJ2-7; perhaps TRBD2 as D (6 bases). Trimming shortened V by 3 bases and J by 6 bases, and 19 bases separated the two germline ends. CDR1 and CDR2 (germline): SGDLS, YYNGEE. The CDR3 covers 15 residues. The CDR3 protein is CASSEGLSEVFEQYF. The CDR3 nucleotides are TGTGCCAGCAGCGAGGGACTGTCGGAGGTCTTCGAGCAGTACTTC.

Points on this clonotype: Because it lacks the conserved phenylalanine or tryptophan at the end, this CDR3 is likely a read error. This CDR3 reads CSARFLTVYNEQFS. CDR3 nucleotide sequence: TGCAGTGCTAGGTTCCTAACGGTCTACAATGAGCAGTTCTCC. The chain links TRBV20-1 to TRBJ2-1; no definite D call. The CDR3 extends over 14 amino acids. The ends were cut back, 3 bases at V and 3 bases at J, with 12 bases in the middle. Germline V lookup: CDR1 DFQATT, CDR2 SNEGSKA (reference sequence).

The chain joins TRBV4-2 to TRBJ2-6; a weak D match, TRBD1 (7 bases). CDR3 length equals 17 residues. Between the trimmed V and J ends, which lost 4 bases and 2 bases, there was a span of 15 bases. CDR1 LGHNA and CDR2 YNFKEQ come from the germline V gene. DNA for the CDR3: TGTGCCAGCAGCCCGGAGGGGGCAGCCACTGGGGCCAACGTCCTGACTTTC. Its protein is CASSPEGAATGANVLTF.

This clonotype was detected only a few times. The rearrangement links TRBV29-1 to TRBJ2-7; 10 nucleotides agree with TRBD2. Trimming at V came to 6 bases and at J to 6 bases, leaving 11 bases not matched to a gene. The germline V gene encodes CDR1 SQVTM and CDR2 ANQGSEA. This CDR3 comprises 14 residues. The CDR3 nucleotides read TGCAGCGTGGGAGGTAGACTAGCGGGTGGCGAGCAGTACTTC. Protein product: CSVGGRLAGGEQYF.

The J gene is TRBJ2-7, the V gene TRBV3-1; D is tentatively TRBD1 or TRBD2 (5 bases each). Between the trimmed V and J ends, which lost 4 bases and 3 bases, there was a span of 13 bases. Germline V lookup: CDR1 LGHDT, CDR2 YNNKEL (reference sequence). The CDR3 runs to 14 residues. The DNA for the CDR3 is TGTGCCAGCAGCCCCCCTGGGACGCGCTACGAGCAGTACTTC. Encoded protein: CASSPPGTRYEQYF.

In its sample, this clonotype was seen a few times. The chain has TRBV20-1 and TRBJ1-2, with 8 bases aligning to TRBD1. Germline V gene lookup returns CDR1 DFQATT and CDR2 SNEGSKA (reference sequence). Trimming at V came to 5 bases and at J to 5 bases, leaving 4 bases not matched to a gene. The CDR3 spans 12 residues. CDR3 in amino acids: CSAEDREYGYTF. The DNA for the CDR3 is TGCAGTGCTGAGGACAGGGAGTATGGCTACACCTTC.

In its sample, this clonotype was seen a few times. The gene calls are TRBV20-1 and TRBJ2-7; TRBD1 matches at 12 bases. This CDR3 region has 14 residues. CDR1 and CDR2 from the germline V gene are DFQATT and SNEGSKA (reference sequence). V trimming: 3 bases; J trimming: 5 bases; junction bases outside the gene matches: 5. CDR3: CSASWGTGGNEQYF. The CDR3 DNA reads TGCAGTGCTAGCTGGGGGACAGGGGGCAACGAGCAGTACTTC.

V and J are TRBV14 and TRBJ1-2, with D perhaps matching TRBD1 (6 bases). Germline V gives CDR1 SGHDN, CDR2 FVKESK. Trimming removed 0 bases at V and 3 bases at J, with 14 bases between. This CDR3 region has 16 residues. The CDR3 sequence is CASSQDLTGTYYGYTF. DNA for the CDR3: TGTGCCAGCAGCCAAGACCTCACCGGGACATACTATGGCTACACCTTC.

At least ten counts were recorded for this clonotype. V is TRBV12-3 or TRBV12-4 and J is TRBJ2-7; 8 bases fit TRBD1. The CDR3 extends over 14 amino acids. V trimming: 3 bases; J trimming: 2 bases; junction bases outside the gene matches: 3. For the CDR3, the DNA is TGTGCCAGCAGTTTGGGCAGGGGGCCCTACGAGCAGTACTTC. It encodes CASSLGRGPYEQYF.

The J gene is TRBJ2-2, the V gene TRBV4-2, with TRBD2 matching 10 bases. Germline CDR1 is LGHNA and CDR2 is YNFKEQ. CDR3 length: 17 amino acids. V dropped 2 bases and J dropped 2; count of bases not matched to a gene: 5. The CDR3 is CASSQSWTSGNTGELFF. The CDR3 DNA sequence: TGTGCCAGCAGCCAATCCTGGACTAGCGGCAACACCGGGGAGCTGTTTTTT.

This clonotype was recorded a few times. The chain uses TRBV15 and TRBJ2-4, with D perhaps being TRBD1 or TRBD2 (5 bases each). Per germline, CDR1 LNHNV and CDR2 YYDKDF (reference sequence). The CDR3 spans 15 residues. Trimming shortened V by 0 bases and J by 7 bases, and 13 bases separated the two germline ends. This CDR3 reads CATSRDPGRGNIQYF. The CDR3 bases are TGTGCCACCAGCAGAGATCCGGGACGTGGCAACATTCAGTACTTC.

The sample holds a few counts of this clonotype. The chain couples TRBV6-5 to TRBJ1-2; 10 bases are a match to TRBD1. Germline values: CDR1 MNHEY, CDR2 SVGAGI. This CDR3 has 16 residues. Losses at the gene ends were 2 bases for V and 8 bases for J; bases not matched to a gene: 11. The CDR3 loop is CASSYLNDRTGGGYTF. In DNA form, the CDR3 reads TGTGCCAGCAGTTACCTGAACGACCGGACAGGGGGAGGCTACACCTTC.

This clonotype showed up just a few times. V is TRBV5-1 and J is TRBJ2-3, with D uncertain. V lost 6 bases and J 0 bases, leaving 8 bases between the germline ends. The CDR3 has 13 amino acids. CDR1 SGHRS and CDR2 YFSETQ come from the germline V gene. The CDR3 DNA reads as TGCGCCAGCAACCCCGGAAGCACAGATACGCAGTATTTT. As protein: CASNPGSTDTQYF.

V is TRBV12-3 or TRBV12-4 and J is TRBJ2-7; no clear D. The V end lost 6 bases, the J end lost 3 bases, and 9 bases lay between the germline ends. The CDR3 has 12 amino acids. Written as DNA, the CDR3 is TGTGCCAGCAGGTACACCTACTACGAGCAGTACTTC. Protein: CASRYTYYEQYF.

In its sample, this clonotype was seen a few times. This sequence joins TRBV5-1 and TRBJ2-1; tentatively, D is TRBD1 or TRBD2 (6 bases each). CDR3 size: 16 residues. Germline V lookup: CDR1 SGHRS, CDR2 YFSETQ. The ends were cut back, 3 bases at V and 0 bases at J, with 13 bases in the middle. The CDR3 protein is CASSSGGASSYNEQFF. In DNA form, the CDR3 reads TGCGCCAGCAGCTCCGGGGGCGCTAGCTCCTACAATGAGCAGTTCTTC.

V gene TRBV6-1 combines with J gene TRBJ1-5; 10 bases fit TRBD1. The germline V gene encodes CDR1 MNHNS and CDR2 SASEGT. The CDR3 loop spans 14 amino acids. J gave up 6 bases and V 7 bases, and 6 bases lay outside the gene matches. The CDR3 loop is CASIGTGDGQPQHF. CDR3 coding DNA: TGTGCCAGCATTGGGACAGGGGACGGTCAGCCCCAGCATTTT.

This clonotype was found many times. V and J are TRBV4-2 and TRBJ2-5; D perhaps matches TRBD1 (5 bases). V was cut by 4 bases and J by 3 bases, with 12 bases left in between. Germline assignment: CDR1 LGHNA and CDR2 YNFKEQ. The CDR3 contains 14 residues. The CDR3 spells CASSRRTDKETQYF. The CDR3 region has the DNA TGTGCCAGCAGCCGTCGAACGGACAAAGAGACCCAGTACTTC.

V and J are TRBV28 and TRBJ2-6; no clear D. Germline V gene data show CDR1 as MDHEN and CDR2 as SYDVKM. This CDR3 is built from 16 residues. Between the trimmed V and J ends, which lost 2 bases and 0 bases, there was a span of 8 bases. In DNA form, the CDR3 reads TGTGCCAGCAGTTTAGTTTTGAGCTCTGGGGCCAACGTCCTGACTTTC. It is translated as CASSLVLSSGANVLTF.

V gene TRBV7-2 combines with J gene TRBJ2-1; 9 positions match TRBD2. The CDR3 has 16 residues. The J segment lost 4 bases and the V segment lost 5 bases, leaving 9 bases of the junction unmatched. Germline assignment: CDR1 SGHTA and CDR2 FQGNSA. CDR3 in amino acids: CASSPRGSGGYNEQFF. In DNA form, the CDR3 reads TGTGCCAGCAGCCCCCGGGGTAGCGGGGGATACAATGAGCAGTTCTTC.

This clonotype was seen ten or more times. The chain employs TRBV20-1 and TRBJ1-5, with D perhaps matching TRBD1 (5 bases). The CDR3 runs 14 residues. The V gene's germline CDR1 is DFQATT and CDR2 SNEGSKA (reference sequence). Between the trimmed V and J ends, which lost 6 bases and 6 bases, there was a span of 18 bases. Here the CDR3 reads CSAHAGQVGQPQHF. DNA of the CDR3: TGCAGTGCCCACGCGGGGCAGGTCGGTCAGCCCCAGCATTTT.

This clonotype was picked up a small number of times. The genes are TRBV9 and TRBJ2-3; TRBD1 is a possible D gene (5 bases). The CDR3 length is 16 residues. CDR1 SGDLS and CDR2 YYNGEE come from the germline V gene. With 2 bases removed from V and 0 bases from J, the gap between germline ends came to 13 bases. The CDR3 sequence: CASSVMTVSSTDTQYF. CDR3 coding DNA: TGTGCCAGCAGCGTTATGACAGTTTCTAGCACAGATACGCAGTATTTT.

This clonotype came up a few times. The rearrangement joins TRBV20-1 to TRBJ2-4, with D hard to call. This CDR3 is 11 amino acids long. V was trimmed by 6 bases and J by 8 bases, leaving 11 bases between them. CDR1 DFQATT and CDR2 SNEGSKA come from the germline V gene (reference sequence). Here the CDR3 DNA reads TGCAGTGCCCTGCGAGAGTACATTCAGTACTTC. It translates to CSALREYIQYF.

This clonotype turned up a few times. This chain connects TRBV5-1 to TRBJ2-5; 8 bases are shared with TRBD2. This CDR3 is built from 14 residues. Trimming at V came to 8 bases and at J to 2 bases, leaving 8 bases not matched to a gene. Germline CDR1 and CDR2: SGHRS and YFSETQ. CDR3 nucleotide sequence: TGCGCCAGTTATAGCGGGGACCCACAAGAGACCCAGTACTTC. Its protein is CASYSGDPQETQYF.

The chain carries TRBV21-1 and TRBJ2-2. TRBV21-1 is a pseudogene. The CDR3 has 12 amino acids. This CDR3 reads CASSIGTGELFF. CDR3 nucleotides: TGTGCCAGCAGCATTGGCACCGGGGAGCTGTTTTTT.

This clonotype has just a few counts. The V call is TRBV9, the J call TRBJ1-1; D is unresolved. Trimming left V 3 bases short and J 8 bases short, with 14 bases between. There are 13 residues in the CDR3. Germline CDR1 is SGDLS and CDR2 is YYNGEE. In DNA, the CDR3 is TGTGCCAGCAGCGACCCCCCCCCTTTCGAAGCTTTCTTT. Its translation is CASSDPPPFEAFF.

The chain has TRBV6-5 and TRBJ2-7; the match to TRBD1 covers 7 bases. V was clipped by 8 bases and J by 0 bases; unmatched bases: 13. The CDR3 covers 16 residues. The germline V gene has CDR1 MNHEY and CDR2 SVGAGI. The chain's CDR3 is CASHTRRGQSSYEQYF. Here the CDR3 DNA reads TGTGCCAGCCATACTCGACGGGGACAGAGCTCCTACGAGCAGTACTTC.

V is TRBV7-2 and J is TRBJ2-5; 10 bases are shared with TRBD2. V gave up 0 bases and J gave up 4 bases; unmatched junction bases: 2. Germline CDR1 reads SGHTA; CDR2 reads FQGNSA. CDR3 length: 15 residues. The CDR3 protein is CASSLALAGVETQYF. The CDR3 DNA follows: TGTGCCAGCAGCTTAGCTCTAGCGGGAGTAGAGACCCAGTACTTC.

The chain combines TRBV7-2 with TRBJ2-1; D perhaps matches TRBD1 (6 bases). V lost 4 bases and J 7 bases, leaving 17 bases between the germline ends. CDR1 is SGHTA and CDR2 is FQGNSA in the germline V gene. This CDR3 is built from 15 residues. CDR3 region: CASSSPGQASNEQFF. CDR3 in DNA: TGTGCCAGCAGCTCACCGGGACAAGCGTCGAATGAGCAGTTCTTC.